These T cell receptor beta chains were read from a single sample in a study of shared clonotypes between healthy human individuals. Produced via immunoSEQ multiplex PCR; TCRdb's table is partial and in-frame only. The sample holds under 2,000,000 clones, about 95% seen once. The sequenced sample consisted of naive CD8+ T cells sorted from blood. The receptors were sampled from a man aged 18-30 years in good health. Both conserved end residues are part of each CDR3. D genes are given only for firm matches. Clone size appears in some rows only: once, few, many, or a class for an expanded clone.

clone size: -; V gene: TRBV9; J gene: TRBJ1-4; D gene: TRBD1; CDR3 protein: CASSLGQGGEKLFF; CDR3 DNA: TGTGCCAGCAGCCTCGGACAGGGGGGTGAAAAACTGTTTTTT
clone size: -; V gene: TRBV4-1; J gene: TRBJ2-7; D gene: -; CDR3 protein: CASSHQGGEQYF; CDR3 DNA: TGCGCCAGCAGCCATCAGGGGGGCGAGCAGTACTTC
clone size: -; V gene: TRBV4-3; J gene: TRBJ2-7; D gene: -; CDR3 protein: CASSPQWGGGHSYEQYF; CDR3 DNA: TGCGCCAGCAGCCCCCAGTGGGGAGGGGGACACTCCTACGAGCAGTACTTC
clone size: -; V gene: TRBV2; J gene: TRBJ1-5; D gene: -; CDR3 protein: CASTMGGSNQPQHF; CDR3 DNA: TGTGCCAGCACTATGGGGGGGAGCAATCAGCCCCAGCATTTT
clone size: -; V gene: TRBV7-9; J gene: TRBJ2-7; D gene: -; CDR3 protein: CASSKKTLGVPYEQYF; CDR3 DNA: TGTGCCAGCAGCAAAAAGACATTGGGAGTCCCATACGAGCAGTACTTC
clone size: -; V gene: TRBV4-1; J gene: TRBJ2-5; D gene: TRBD2; CDR3 protein: CASSPGGSDGTQYF; CDR3 DNA: TGCGCCAGCAGCCCCGGGGGGTCGGATGGGACCCAGTACTTC
clone size: once; V gene: TRBV5-5; J gene: TRBJ2-3; D gene: -; CDR3 protein: CASSGAGTDTQYF; CDR3 DNA: TGTGCCAGCAGCGGGGCCGGCACAGATACGCAGTATTTT
clone size: -; V gene: TRBV11-2; J gene: TRBJ2-5; D gene: -; CDR3 protein: CASSFGGLKETQYF; CDR3 DNA: TGTGCCAGCAGCTTCGGCGGGCTTAAAGAGACCCAGTACTTC
clone size: -; V gene: TRBV2; J gene: TRBJ2-1; D gene: TRBD2; CDR3 protein: CASSGPSGRAGNEQFF; CDR3 DNA: TGTGCCAGCAGTGGGCCTAGCGGGAGGGCCGGGAATGAGCAGTTCTTC
clone size: -; V gene: TRBV6-5; J gene: TRBJ2-7; D gene: TRBD2; CDR3 protein: CASSTSGAYEQYF; CDR3 DNA: TGTGCCAGCAGTACTAGCGGGGCTTACGAGCAGTACTTC
clone size: -; V gene: TRBV5-1; J gene: TRBJ1-2; D gene: TRBD1; CDR3 protein: CASSPDRANGYTF; CDR3 DNA: TGCGCCAGCAGTCCGGACAGGGCGAATGGCTACACCTTC
clone size: -; V gene: TRBV9; J gene: TRBJ2-1; D gene: -; CDR3 protein: CASSVSGHPRTDNEQFF; CDR3 DNA: TGTGCCAGCAGCGTATCTGGACATCCGCGGACGGACAATGAGCAGTTCTTC
clone size: -; V gene: TRBV12-5; J gene: TRBJ2-7; D gene: -; CDR3 protein: CASGLPRQPGYEQYF; CDR3 DNA: TGTGCTAGTGGTCTACCGAGGCAACCAGGGTACGAGCAGTACTTC
clone size: -; V gene: TRBV5-5; J gene: TRBJ1-4; D gene: -; CDR3 protein: CASSLAGLDTEKLFF; CDR3 DNA: TGTGCCAGCAGCTTAGCGGGTTTGGACACTGAAAAACTGTTTTTT
clone size: -; V gene: TRBV19; J gene: TRBJ1-2; D gene: -; CDR3 protein: CASRTFFYGYTF; CDR3 DNA: TGTGCCAGTAGGACTTTCTTCTATGGCTACACCTTC
clone size: -; V gene: TRBV5-4; J gene: TRBJ2-5; D gene: TRBD1; CDR3 protein: CASSGGTGGGMETQYF; CDR3 DNA: TGTGCCAGCAGCGGGGGGACAGGGGGCGGCATGGAGACCCAGTACTTC
clone size: -; V gene: TRBV5-6; J gene: TRBJ2-1; D gene: -; CDR3 protein: CASSERLKDEQFF; CDR3 DNA: TGTGCCAGCAGCGAGCGACTCAAGGATGAGCAGTTCTTC
clone size: -; V gene: TRBV25-1; J gene: TRBJ1-1; D gene: -; CDR3 protein: CASSGGDLNTEAFF; CDR3 DNA: TGTGCCAGCAGTGGGGGGGATCTGAACACTGAAGCTTTCTTT
clone size: -; V gene: TRBV19; J gene: TRBJ1-1; D gene: -; CDR3 protein: CASSIEYNYEAFF; CDR3 DNA: TGTGCCAGTAGTATAGAGTACAACTATGAAGCTTTCTTT
clone size: -; V gene: TRBV30; J gene: TRBJ2-1; D gene: -; CDR3 protein: CAWSVGVVYNEQFF; CDR3 DNA: TGTGCCTGGAGTGTTGGGGTGGTCTACAATGAGCAGTTCTTC
clone size: -; V gene: TRBV5-4; J gene: TRBJ1-1; D gene: TRBD1; CDR3 protein: CASSGPRGTNTEAFF; CDR3 DNA: TGTGCCAGCAGCGGCCCCAGGGGGACGAACACTGAAGCTTTCTTT
clone size: -; V gene: TRBV5-1; J gene: TRBJ2-1; D gene: TRBD1; CDR3 protein: CASSWGTGSDNEQFF; CDR3 DNA: TGCGCCAGCAGCTGGGGGACAGGGTCGGACAATGAGCAGTTCTTC
clone size: -; V gene: TRBV7-9; J gene: TRBJ2-1; D gene: TRBD2; CDR3 protein: CASSPGTSINEQFF; CDR3 DNA: TGTGCCAGCAGCCCCGGGACTAGCATCAATGAGCAGTTCTTC
clone size: -; V gene: TRBV4-1; J gene: TRBJ1-2; D gene: -; CDR3 protein: CASSQVGGGYGYTF; CDR3 DNA: TGCGCCAGCAGCCAAGTTGGGGGCGGCTATGGCTACACCTTC
clone size: -; V gene: TRBV28; J gene: TRBJ2-2; D gene: -; CDR3 protein: CASSFRGAGELFF; CDR3 DNA: TGTGCCAGCAGTTTCAGGGGGGCCGGGGAGCTGTTTTTT
clone size: -; V gene: TRBV19; J gene: TRBJ2-1; D gene: -; CDR3 protein: CASQRNDYNEQFF; CDR3 DNA: TGTGCCAGCCAGCGAAATGATTACAATGAGCAGTTCTTC
clone size: -; V gene: TRBV5-4; J gene: TRBJ2-7; D gene: TRBD1; CDR3 protein: CASSFGQGASYEQYF; CDR3 DNA: TGTGCCAGCAGCTTCGGGCAGGGGGCTTCCTACGAGCAGTACTTC
clone size: -; V gene: TRBV30; J gene: TRBJ2-7; D gene: -; CDR3 protein: CAWSGPGASYEQYF; CDR3 DNA: TGTGCCTGGAGTGGCCCAGGAGCCTCCTACGAGCAGTACTTC
clone size: -; V gene: TRBV7-9; J gene: TRBJ2-1; D gene: -; CDR3 protein: CASSLINEQFF; CDR3 DNA: TGTGCCAGCAGCTTGATCAATGAGCAGTTCTTC
clone size: -; V gene: TRBV7-9; J gene: TRBJ1-1; D gene: -; CDR3 protein: CASSLAQTPHEAFF; CDR3 DNA: TGTGCCAGCAGCTTAGCGCAGACTCCCCACGAAGCTTTCTTT
clone size: -; V gene: TRBV27; J gene: TRBJ1-1; D gene: -; CDR3 protein: CASSFIGGSTEAFF; CDR3 DNA: TGTGCCAGCAGTTTCATCGGGGGAAGCACTGAAGCTTTCTTT
clone size: -; V gene: TRBV15; J gene: TRBJ2-6; D gene: -; CDR3 protein: CATRGTGANVLTF; CDR3 DNA: TGTGCCACCCGGGGGACTGGGGCCAACGTCCTGACTTTC
clone size: -; V gene: TRBV27; J gene: TRBJ2-7; D gene: -; CDR3 protein: CASSVSGPYEQYF; CDR3 DNA: TGTGCCAGCAGTGTTTCAGGGCCTTACGAGCAGTACTTC
clone size: -; V gene: TRBV4-3; J gene: TRBJ2-7; D gene: -; CDR3 protein: CASSQDKGTYEQYF; CDR3 DNA: TGCGCCAGCAGCCAAGATAAAGGCACCTACGAGCAGTACTTC
clone size: once; V gene: TRBV28; J gene: TRBJ1-2; D gene: -; CDR3 protein: CASSSTGTGNYGYTF; CDR3 DNA: TGTGCCAGCAGTTCGACCGGGACCGGTAACTATGGCTACACCTTC
clone size: -; V gene: TRBV7-9; J gene: TRBJ1-4; D gene: TRBD1; CDR3 protein: CASSQQGAGVEKLFF; CDR3 DNA: TGTGCCAGCAGCCAACAGGGGGCAGGGGTTGAAAAACTGTTTTTT
clone size: -; V gene: TRBV5-6; J gene: TRBJ2-1; D gene: TRBD2; CDR3 protein: CASSWTLAGAEGEQFF; CDR3 DNA: TGTGCCAGCAGCTGGACTCTAGCGGGGGCTGAGGGTGAGCAGTTCTTC
clone size: -; V gene: TRBV19; J gene: TRBJ1-3; D gene: -; CDR3 protein: CASSIFWGLSSGNTIYF; CDR3 DNA: TGTGCCAGTAGTATATTTTGGGGCCTAAGCTCTGGAAACACCATATATTTT
clone size: -; V gene: TRBV19; J gene: TRBJ2-7; D gene: -; CDR3 protein: CASSPWASGEQYF; CDR3 DNA: TGTGCCAGTAGTCCATGGGCCAGCGGCGAGCAGTACTTC
clone size: -; V gene: TRBV27; J gene: TRBJ1-5; D gene: -; CDR3 protein: CASRSFGGPQHF; CDR3 DNA: TGTGCCAGCAGGTCCTTCGGTGGGCCCCAGCATTTT
clone size: -; V gene: TRBV4-3; J gene: TRBJ1-4; D gene: -; CDR3 protein: CASSPTWSPGGLGEKLFF; CDR3 DNA: TGCGCCAGCAGCCCTACTTGGTCGCCGGGGGGCTTGGGGGAAAAACTGTTTTTT
clone size: -; V gene: TRBV12-5; J gene: TRBJ2-7; D gene: TRBD1; CDR3 protein: CASGTTGGAYEQYF; CDR3 DNA: TGTGCTAGTGGAACGACAGGGGGCGCCTACGAGCAGTACTTC
clone size: -; V gene: TRBV2; J gene: TRBJ2-7; D gene: -; CDR3 protein: CASSEAPQGAYEQYF; CDR3 DNA: TGTGCCAGCAGTGAAGCGCCACAGGGCGCCTACGAGCAGTACTTC
clone size: -; V gene: TRBV6-5; J gene: TRBJ2-7; D gene: TRBD1; CDR3 protein: CASSDRVSYEQYF; CDR3 DNA: TGTGCCAGCAGTGACAGGGTCTCCTACGAGCAGTACTTC
clone size: -; V gene: TRBV19; J gene: TRBJ1-4; D gene: TRBD1; CDR3 protein: CASTPGTGSGATNEKLFF; CDR3 DNA: TGTGCCAGTACTCCCGGGACAGGGTCGGGAGCAACTAATGAAAAACTGTTTTTT
clone size: -; V gene: TRBV30; J gene: TRBJ2-5; D gene: TRBD2; CDR3 protein: CAWSDPTTSGGYQETQYF; CDR3 DNA: TGTGCCTGGAGTGATCCCACGACTAGCGGGGGGTACCAAGAGACCCAGTACTTC
clone size: -; V gene: TRBV30; J gene: TRBJ2-1; D gene: TRBD1; CDR3 protein: CAWSVGTDEQFF; CDR3 DNA: TGTGCCTGGAGTGTGGGGACAGACGAGCAGTTCTTC
clone size: -; V gene: TRBV30; J gene: TRBJ2-1; D gene: -; CDR3 protein: CAWSVVGNEQFF; CDR3 DNA: TGTGCCTGGAGCGTCGTGGGCAATGAGCAGTTCTTC
clone size: -; V gene: TRBV7-6; J gene: TRBJ2-5; D gene: -; CDR3 protein: CASSLEGGPRGETQYF; CDR3 DNA: TGTGCCAGCAGCTTAGAGGGAGGCCCGAGAGGGGAGACCCAGTACTTC
clone size: -; V gene: TRBV6-6; J gene: TRBJ2-7; D gene: -; CDR3 protein: CASSPSRREQYF; CDR3 DNA: TGTGCCAGCAGTCCGTCGCGGCGCGAGCAGTACTTC
clone size: -; V gene: TRBV6-5; J gene: TRBJ1-5; D gene: -; CDR3 protein: CASSYSRQGLQPQHF; CDR3 DNA: TGTGCCAGCAGTTACTCGAGGCAGGGGTTACAGCCCCAGCATTTT
clone size: -; V gene: TRBV29-1; J gene: TRBJ1-2; D gene: -; CDR3 protein: CSVVAGTSLYGYTF; CDR3 DNA: TGCAGCGTCGTGGCAGGGACTTCCCTCTATGGCTACACCTTC
clone size: -; V gene: TRBV11-2; J gene: TRBJ2-7; D gene: TRBD1; CDR3 protein: CASSLEPGQGFNEQYF; CDR3 DNA: TGTGCCAGCAGCTTAGAACCGGGACAGGGCTTTAACGAGCAGTACTTC
clone size: -; V gene: TRBV9; J gene: TRBJ2-7; D gene: -; CDR3 protein: CASSVAAGASYEQYF; CDR3 DNA: TGTGCCAGCAGCGTAGCGGCAGGCGCTTCCTACGAGCAGTACTTC
clone size: -; V gene: TRBV4-3; J gene: TRBJ1-1; D gene: -; CDR3 protein: CASSQDEGVGTEAFF; CDR3 DNA: TGCGCCAGCAGCCAAGATGAAGGGGTGGGCACTGAAGCTTTCTTT
clone size: -; V gene: TRBV5-4; J gene: TRBJ1-1; D gene: -; CDR3 protein: CASSLPGTMNTEAFF; CDR3 DNA: TGTGCCAGCAGCTTGCCAGGAACCATGAACACTGAAGCTTTCTTT
clone size: -; V gene: TRBV7-9; J gene: TRBJ1-5; D gene: -; CDR3 protein: CASSLKDSNQPQHF; CDR3 DNA: TGTGCCAGCAGCTTAAAGGACAGCAATCAGCCCCAGCATTTT
clone size: -; V gene: TRBV28; J gene: TRBJ2-7; D gene: -; CDR3 protein: CASSLGRSYEQYF; CDR3 DNA: TGTGCCAGCAGTTTAGGAAGGTCCTACGAGCAGTACTTC
clone size: -; V gene: TRBV5-5; J gene: TRBJ1-5; D gene: -; CDR3 protein: CAGSLEAYSNQPQHF; CDR3 DNA: TGTGCCGGCAGCTTGGAGGCTTATAGCAATCAGCCCCAGCATTTT
clone size: -; V gene: TRBV4-2; J gene: TRBJ2-7; D gene: TRBD1; CDR3 protein: CASSLWTGGLEQYF; CDR3 DNA: TGTGCCAGCAGCCTCTGGACAGGGGGGCTCGAGCAGTACTTC